This T cell receptor beta chain was retrieved from a study of CD8 T cells in Susac syndrome. General study results and limits: Regarding the TCR sequencing and HLA analysis, the study admitted that a relatively small number of individuals were involved.

Reverse transcription used roughly 0.45 to 1 ug RNA and random hexamers. One entry per CDR3 protein, called by TCRdb with MiXCR from the immunoSEQ multiplex PCR reads. The profile shows about 280,000 distinct CDR3 sequences, 70% to 90% of them singletons. This clonotype was detected a few times. Its antigen is unidentified. This CDR3 is built from 13 residues. Trimming stripped 0 bases from V and 6 bases from J, with 10 bases between. Germline V gene data show CDR1 as SGHNT and CDR2 as YYREEE (reference sequence). Sequences were obtained from CD8+ T cells from PBMCs. The receptor was derived from a human donor with multiple sclerosis. The V call is TRBV5-4, the J call TRBJ2-7, with D tentatively TRBD1 or TRBD2 (6 bases each). The chain's CDR3 is CASSLGGAREQYF. CDR3 sequence (DNA): TGTGCCAGCAGCTTGGGGGGGGCTCGCGAGCAGTACTTC.